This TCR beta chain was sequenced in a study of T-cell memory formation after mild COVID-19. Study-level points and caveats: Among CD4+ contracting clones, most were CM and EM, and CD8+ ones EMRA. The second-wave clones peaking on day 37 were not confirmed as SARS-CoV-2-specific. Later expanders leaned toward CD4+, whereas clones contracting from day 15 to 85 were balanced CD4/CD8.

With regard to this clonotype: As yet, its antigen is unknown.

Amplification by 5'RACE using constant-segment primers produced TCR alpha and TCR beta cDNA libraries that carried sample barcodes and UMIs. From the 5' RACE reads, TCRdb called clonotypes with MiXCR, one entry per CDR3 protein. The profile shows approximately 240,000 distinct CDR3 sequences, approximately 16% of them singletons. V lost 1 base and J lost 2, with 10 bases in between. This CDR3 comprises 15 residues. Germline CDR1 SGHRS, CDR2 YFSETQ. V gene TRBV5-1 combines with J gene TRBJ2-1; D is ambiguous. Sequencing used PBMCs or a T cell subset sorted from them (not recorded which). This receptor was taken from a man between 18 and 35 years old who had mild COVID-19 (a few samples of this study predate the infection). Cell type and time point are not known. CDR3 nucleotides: TGCGCCAGCAGCTTGCAAGGGCAGGCCTACAATGAGCAGTTCTTC. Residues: CASSLQGQAYNEQFF.